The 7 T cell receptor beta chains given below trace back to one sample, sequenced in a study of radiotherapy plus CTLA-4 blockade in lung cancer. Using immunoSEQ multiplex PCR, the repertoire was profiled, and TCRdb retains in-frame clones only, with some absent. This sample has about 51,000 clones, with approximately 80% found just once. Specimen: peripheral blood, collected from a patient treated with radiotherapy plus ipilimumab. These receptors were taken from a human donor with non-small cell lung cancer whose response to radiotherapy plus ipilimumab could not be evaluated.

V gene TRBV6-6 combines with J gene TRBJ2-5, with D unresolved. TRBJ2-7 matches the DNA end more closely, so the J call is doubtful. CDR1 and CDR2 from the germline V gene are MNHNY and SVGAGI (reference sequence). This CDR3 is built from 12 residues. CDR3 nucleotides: TGTGCCAGCAGTTATGAAAACTACGAGCAGTACTTC. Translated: CASSYENYEQYF.

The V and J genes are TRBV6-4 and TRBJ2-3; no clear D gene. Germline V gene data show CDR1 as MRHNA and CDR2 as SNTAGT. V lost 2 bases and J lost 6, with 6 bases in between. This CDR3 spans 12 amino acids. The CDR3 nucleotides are TGTGCCAGCAGTGACCGGTGGGATACGCAGTATTTT. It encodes CASSDRWDTQYF.

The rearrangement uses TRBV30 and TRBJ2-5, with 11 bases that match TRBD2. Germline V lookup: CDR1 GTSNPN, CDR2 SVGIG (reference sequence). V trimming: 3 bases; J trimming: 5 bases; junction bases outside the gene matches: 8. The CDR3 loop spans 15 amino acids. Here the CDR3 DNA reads TGTGCCTGGAGGGGGACTAGCGGAGAGGAGGAGACCCAGTACTTC. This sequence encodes CAWRGTSGEEETQYF.

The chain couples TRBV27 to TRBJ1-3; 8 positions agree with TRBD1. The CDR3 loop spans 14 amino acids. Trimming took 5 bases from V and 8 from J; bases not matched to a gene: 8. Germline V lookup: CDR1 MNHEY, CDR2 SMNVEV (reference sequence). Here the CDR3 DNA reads TGTGCCAGCAGTCGGTGGCAGGGGGCTGACACCATATATTTT. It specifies CASSRWQGADTIYF.

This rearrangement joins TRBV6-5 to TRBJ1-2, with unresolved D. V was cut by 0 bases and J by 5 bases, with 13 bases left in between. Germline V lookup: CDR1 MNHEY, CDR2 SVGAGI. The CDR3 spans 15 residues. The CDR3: CASSYSRNSIYGYTF. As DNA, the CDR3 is TGTGCCAGCAGTTACTCGAGAAACTCCATATATGGCTACACCTTC.

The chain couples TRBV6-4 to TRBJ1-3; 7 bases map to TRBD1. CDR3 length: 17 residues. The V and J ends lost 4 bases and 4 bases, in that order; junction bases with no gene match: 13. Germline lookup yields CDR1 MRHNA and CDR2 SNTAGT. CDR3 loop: CASSVPGPGGRGNTIYF. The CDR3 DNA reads TGTGCCAGCAGTGTTCCCGGGCCAGGGGGTAGGGGAAACACCATATATTTT.

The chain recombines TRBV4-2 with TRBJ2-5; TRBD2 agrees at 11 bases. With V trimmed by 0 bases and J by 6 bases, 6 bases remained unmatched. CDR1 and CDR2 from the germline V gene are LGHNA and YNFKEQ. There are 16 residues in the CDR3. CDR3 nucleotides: TGTGCCAGCAGCCAAGATTCTAGCGGGGGGTCGAAGACCCAGTACTTC. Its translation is CASSQDSSGGSKTQYF.